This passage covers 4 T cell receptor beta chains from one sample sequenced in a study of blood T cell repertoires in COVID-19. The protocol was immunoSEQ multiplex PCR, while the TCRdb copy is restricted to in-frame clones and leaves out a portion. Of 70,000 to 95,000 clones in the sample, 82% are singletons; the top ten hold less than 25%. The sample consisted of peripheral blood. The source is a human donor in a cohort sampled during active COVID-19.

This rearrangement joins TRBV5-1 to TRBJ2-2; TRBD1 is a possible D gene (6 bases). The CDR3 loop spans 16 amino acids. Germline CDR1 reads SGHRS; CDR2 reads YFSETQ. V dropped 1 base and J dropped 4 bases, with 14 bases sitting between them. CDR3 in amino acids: CASSLNRVKGTGELFF. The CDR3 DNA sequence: TGCGCCAGCAGCTTGAACAGGGTTAAGGGCACCGGGGAGCTGTTTTTT.

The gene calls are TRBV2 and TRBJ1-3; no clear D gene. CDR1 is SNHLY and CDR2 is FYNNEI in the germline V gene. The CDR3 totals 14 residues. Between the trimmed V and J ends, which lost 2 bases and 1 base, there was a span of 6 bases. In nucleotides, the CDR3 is TGTGCCAGCAGTGAATTGAGATCTGGAAACACCATATATTTT. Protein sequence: CASSELRSGNTIYF.

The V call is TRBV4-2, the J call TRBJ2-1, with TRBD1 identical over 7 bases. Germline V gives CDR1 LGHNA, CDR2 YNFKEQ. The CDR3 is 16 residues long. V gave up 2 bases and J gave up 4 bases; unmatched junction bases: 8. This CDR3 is CASSQLPGQLYNEQFF. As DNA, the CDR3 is TGTGCCAGCAGCCAACTCCCGGGACAGCTTTACAATGAGCAGTTCTTC.

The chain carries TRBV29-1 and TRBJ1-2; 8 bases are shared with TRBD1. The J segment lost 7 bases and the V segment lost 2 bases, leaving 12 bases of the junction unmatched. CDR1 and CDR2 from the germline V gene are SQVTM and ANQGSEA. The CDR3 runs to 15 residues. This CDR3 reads CSVESRTGKIFGYTF. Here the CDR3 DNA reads TGCAGCGTTGAATCCAGGACAGGGAAGATCTTTGGCTACACCTTC.